The 3 T cell receptor beta chains below all came from one sample that was sequenced in a study of blood T cell repertoires in COVID-19. Some clones are missing from TCRdb's copy, which holds only in-frame ones; the method was immunoSEQ multiplex PCR. The data contain more than 250,000 clones, more than 75% of them singletons. Source material: PBMCs or T cells enriched from blood (not recorded which). These TCRs come from a woman between 18 and 29 years old who had recovered from COVID-19.

This rearrangement joins TRBV7-9 to TRBJ2-3; 12 nucleotides agree with TRBD2. Losses at the gene ends were 3 bases for V and 2 bases for J; bases not matched to a gene: 3. This CDR3 has 16 amino acids. Germline CDR1 and CDR2: SEHNR and FQNEAQ (reference sequence). The CDR3 region is CASSFTSGRHTDTQYF. The DNA for the CDR3 is TGTGCCAGCAGCTTTACTAGCGGGAGGCACACAGATACGCAGTATTTT.

This CDR3 reads CASSARTGSGYTF. CDR3 coding DNA: TGTGCCAGCAGCGCTAGGACAGGGTCTGGCTACACCTTC. V and J are TRBV9 and TRBJ1-2; 8 bases fit TRBD1. Germline V gives CDR1 SGDLS, CDR2 YYNGEE. The junction had 5 bases not matched to a gene; V was cut back by 3 bases and J by 7 bases. The CDR3 extends over 13 amino acids.

The chain has TRBV2 and TRBJ2-7; the D gene is possibly TRBD1 (6 bases). The germline CDR1 and CDR2 sequences are SNHLY and FYNNEI. V was trimmed by 8 bases and J by 5 bases, leaving 16 bases between them. CDR3 length: 13 residues. The CDR3 nucleotides are TGTGCCAGCCAGCCGGGACAAGTAGACGAGCAGTACTTC. Its protein is CASQPGQVDEQYF.